These 10 T cell receptor beta chains share one sample of origin, sequenced in a study of regulatory T cells in long-lasting Graves disease. Specified time point: newly diagnosed GD, antithyroid drugs for less than 3 months. RNA extracted from PBMCs served as the sequencing template. Arm-PCR of CDR3 regions and iRepertoire HTBI primers were the basis on which TCR beta libraries were built. Each CDR3 protein is one row after TCRdb ran MiXCR on the multiplex PCR reads. The table records around 400,000 distinct CDR3 sequences, 15% of them present only once. These data are also associated with another study on T cells in Graves' hyperthyroidism and ophthalmopathy.

This specimen was peripheral blood mononuclear cells (PBMCs), taken at new diagnosis, from a patient treated with antithyroid drugs. The receptors come from a woman aged 40 to 50 with Graves disease.

This sequence joins TRBV6-2 or TRBV6-3 and TRBJ2-1; D may be TRBD1 or TRBD2 (5 bases each). V was trimmed by 3 bases and J by 9 bases, leaving 15 bases between them. This CDR3 has 14 amino acids. Germline V gives CDR1 MNHEY, CDR2 SVGEGT. CDR3 amino acids: CASSYIMGVGEQFF. DNA for the CDR3: TGTGCCAGCAGTTATATTATGGGGGTCGGTGAGCAGTTCTTC.

This clonotype was recorded many times. The rearrangement joins TRBV30 to TRBJ2-1; D possibly corresponds to TRBD2 (7 bases). Germline V lookup: CDR1 GTSNPN, CDR2 SVGIG (reference sequence). CDR3 length equals 16 residues. V lost 0 bases, J lost 0 bases, and 12 bases lay in between. The CDR3 loop is CAWSVGGGSSYNEQFF. DNA for the CDR3: TGTGCCTGGAGTGTAGGGGGGGGCAGCTCCTACAATGAGCAGTTCTTC. The variable domain in full, completed from reference TRBV30 and TRBJ2-1, reads SQTIHQWPATLVQPVGSPLSLECTVEGTSNPNLYWYRQAAGRGLQLLFYSVGIGQISSEVPQNLSASRPQDRQFILSSKKLLLSDSGFYLCAWSVGGGSSYNEQFFGPGTRLTVL.

This clonotype was seen ten or more times. The chain has TRBV11-3 and TRBJ2-6; no reliable D call. Per germline, CDR1 SGHNT and CDR2 YENEEA. The CDR3 is 16 amino acids. Trimming shortened V by 4 bases and J by 0 bases, and 10 bases separated the two germline ends. This CDR3 is CASSSRESSGANVLTF. In DNA, the CDR3 is TGTGCCAGCAGCTCCAGAGAAAGCTCTGGGGCCAACGTCCTGACTTTC. The entire variable domain, with the rest obtained from reference TRBV11-3 and TRBJ2-6, is as follows: EAGVVQSPRYKIIEKKQPVAFWCNPISGHNTLYWYLQNLGQGPELLIRYENEEAVDDSQLPKDRFSAERLKGVDSTLKIQPAELGDSAVYLCASSSRESSGANVLTFGAGSRLTVL.

This clonotype was picked up many times. V and J are TRBV12-3 or TRBV12-4 and TRBJ2-2, with TRBD2 matching 10 bases. Unmatched junction bases numbered 10, after V lost 7 bases and J lost 5 bases. The CDR3 has 16 residues. The CDR3 loop is CASTLGSGRGTGELFF. The CDR3 DNA sequence: TGTGCCAGCACCCTGGGGAGCGGGAGGGGGACCGGGGAGCTGTTTTTT.

The sample holds many counts of this clonotype. V gene TRBV15 combines with J gene TRBJ2-7; possibly TRBD2 for D (6 bases). Trimming left V 8 bases short and J 3 bases short, with 20 bases between. CDR1 and CDR2 (germline): LNHNV, YYDKDF (reference sequence). This CDR3 is built from 15 residues. Here the CDR3 reads CATAEGLTLDYEQYF. The CDR3 bases are TGTGCCACCGCCGAGGGACTGACCTTGGACTACGAGCAGTACTTC.

V and J are TRBV2 and TRBJ2-1; D might be TRBD1 or TRBD2, each matching 5 bases. The CDR3 contains 15 residues. Germline V gene data show CDR1 as SNHLY and CDR2 as FYNNEI. The V end was cut by 4 bases, the J end by 0 bases, with 10 bases between. CDR3 DNA: TGTGCCAGCAGTGCCGGGACGACCTCCTACAATGAGCAGTTCTTC. This codes for CASSAGTTSYNEQFF.

The chain has TRBV7-9 and TRBJ1-4; D might be TRBD1 (6 bases). Germline CDR1 is SEHNR and CDR2 is FQNEAQ (reference sequence). The length of the CDR3 is 17 residues. Trimming stripped 2 bases from V and 4 bases from J, with 17 bases between. This CDR3 reads CASSLFKATGLNEKLFF. As DNA, the CDR3 is TGTGCCAGCAGCTTATTCAAGGCGACAGGCCTTAATGAAAAACTGTTTTTT.

This clonotype has just a few counts. The rearrangement uses TRBV30 and TRBJ1-5; 7 nucleotides align to TRBD1. This CDR3 is 15 amino acids long. Germline CDR1 reads GTSNPN; CDR2 reads SVGIG (reference sequence). The V gene end was trimmed by 3 bases and the J gene end by 0 bases; junction bases not matched to a gene: 5. Here the CDR3 DNA reads TGTGCCTGGAGCGGGGGACAGCATAGCAATCAGCCCCAGCATTTT. Amino acids: CAWSGGQHSNQPQHF.

The chain recombines TRBV4-1 with TRBJ1-4; D is uncertain. Germline V lookup: CDR1 MGHRA, CDR2 YSYEKL. The CDR3 is made up of 12 amino acids. V lost 3 bases to trimming and J lost 8 bases, with 7 bases between them. This CDR3 is CASSQPKEKLFF. The CDR3 region has the DNA TGCGCCAGCAGCCAGCCCAAAGAAAAACTGTTTTTT.

CDR3 coding DNA: TGTGCCGTACAGGGGCCCAGTTATGGCTACACCTTC. Translated, it gives CAVQGPSYGYTF. The rearrangement links TRBV24-1 to TRBJ1-2; 7 bases align to TRBD1. Per germline, CDR1 KGHDR and CDR2 SFDVKD. The CDR3 extends over 12 amino acids. V dropped 12 bases and J dropped 5; count of bases not matched to a gene: 8.